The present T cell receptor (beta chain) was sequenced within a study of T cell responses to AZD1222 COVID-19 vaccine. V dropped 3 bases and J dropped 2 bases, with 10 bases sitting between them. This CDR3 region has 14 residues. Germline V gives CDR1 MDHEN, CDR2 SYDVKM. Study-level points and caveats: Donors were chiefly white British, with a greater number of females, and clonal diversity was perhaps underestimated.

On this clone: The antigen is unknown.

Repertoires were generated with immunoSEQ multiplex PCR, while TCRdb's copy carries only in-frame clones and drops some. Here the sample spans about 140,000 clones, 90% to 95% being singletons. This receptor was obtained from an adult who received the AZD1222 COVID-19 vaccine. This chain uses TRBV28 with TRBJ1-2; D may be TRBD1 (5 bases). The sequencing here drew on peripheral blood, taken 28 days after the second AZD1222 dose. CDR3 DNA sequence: TGTGCCAGCAGTTTGTTGGAGGGGAACTATGGCTACACCTTC. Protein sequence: CASSLLEGNYGYTF.